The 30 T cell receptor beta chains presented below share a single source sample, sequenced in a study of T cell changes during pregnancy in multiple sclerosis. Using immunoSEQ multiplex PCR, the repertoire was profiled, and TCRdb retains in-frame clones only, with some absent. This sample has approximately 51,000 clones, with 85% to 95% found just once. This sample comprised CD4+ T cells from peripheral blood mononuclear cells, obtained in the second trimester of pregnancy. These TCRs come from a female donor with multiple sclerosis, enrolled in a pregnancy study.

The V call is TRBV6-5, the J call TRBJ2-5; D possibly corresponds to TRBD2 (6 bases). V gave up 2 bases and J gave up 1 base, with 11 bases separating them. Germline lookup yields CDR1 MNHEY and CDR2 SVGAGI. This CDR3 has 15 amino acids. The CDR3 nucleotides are TGTGCCAGCAGTTACCCACGGGACTCCCAAGAGACCCAGTACTTC. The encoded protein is CASSYPRDSQETQYF.

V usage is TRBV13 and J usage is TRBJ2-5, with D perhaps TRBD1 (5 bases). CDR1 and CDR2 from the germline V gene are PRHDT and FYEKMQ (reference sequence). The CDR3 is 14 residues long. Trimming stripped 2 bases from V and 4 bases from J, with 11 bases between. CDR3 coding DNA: TGTGCCAGCAGCTTAAAGACAGCTCTAGAGACCCAGTACTTC. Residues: CASSLKTALETQYF.

The CDR3 bases are TGTGCCAGCAGCCCAACAGGGGTGAAGTATGGCTACACCTTC. This sequence encodes CASSPTGVKYGYTF. The rearrangement links TRBV5-8 to TRBJ1-2; 7 nucleotides align to TRBD1. Germline V gene lookup returns CDR1 SGHTS and CDR2 YDEGEE. V lost 4 bases, J lost 5 bases, and 8 bases stayed unmatched. The CDR3 covers 14 residues.

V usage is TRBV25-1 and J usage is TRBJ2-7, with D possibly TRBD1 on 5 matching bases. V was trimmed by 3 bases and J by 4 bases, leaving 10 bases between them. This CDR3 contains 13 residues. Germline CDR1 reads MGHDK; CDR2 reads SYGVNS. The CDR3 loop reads CASSDSGRYEQYF. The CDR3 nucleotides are TGTGCCAGCAGTGATTCAGGGCGGTACGAGCAGTACTTC.

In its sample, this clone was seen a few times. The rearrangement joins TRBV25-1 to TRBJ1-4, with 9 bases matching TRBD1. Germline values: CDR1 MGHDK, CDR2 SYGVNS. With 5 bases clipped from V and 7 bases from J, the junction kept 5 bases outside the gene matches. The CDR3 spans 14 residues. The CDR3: CASSPHRGPEKLFF. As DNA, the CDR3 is TGTGCCAGCAGTCCCCACAGGGGGCCTGAAAAACTGTTTTTT.

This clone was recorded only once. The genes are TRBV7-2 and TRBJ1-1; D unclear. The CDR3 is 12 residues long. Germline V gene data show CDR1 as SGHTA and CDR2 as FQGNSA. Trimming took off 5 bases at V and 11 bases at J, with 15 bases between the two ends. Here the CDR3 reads CASSTGPGRAFF. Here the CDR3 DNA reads TGTGCCAGCAGCACTGGGCCCGGGAGGGCTTTCTTT.

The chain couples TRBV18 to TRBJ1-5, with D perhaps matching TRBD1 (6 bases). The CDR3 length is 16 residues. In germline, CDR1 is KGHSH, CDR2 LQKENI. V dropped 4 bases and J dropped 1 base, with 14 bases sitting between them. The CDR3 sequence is CASSRSTGLSNQPQHF. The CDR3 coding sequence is TGTGCCAGCTCACGCAGCACAGGGTTAAGCAATCAGCCCCAGCATTTT. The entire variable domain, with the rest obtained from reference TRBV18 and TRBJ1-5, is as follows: NAGVMQNPRHLVRRRGQEARLRCSPMKGHSHVYWYRQLPEEGLKFMVYLQKENIIDESGMPKERFSAEFPKEGPSILRIQQVVRGDSAAYFCASSRSTGLSNQPQHFGDGTRLSIL.

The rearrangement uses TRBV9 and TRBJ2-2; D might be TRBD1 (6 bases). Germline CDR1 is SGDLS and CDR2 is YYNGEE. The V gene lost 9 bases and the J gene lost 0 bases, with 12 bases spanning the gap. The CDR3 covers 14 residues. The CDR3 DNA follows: TGTGCCACCAGAAGGGGGACGAACACCGGGGAGCTGTTTTTT. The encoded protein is CATRRGTNTGELFF.

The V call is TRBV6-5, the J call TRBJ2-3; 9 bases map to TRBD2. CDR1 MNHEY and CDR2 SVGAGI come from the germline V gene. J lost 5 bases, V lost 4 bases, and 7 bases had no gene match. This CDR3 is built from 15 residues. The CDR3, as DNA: TGTGCCAGCAGTTTTGGCGGGGGGGCGGGAGATACGCAGTATTTT. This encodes CASSFGGGAGDTQYF.

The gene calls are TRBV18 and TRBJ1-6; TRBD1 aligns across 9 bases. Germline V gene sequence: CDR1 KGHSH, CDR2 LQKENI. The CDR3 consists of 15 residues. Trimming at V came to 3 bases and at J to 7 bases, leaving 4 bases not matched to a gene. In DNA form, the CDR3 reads TGTGCCAGCTCACCCCGGGACAGGGAGAATTCACCCCTCCACTTT. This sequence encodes CASSPRDRENSPLHF.

The CDR3 DNA reads TGTGCCAGCAGCAGTCAGGACAGACAAAATAGTATAAGCTCCTACAATGAGCAGTTCTTC. Translated, it gives CASSSQDRQNSISSYNEQFF. The rearrangement joins TRBV21-1 to TRBJ2-1; the DNA was not compared with TRBD1, the D call given in the table. TRBV21-1 is a pseudogene locus. The CDR3 has 20 amino acids.

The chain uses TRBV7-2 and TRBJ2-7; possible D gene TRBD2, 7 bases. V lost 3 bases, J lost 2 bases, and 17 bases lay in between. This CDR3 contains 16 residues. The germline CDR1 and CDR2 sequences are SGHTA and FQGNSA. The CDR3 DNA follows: TGTGCCAGCAGCTTGGCTGGGGGGGCCGTTACCTACGAGCAGTACTTC. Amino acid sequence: CASSLAGGAVTYEQYF.

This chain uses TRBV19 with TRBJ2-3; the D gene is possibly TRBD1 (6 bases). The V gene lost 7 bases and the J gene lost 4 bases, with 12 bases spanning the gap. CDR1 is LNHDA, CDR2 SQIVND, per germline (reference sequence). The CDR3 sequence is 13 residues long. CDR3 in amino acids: CASNLQGADTQYF. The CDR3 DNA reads TGTGCCAGTAACCTACAGGGAGCAGATACGCAGTATTTT.

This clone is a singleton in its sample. The CDR3 DNA reads as TGTGCCAGCAGCGAGACTAGCGGGGGGTCAGATACGCAGTATTTT. This encodes CASSETSGGSDTQYF. The chain has TRBV7-2 and TRBJ2-3; 13 bases are shared with TRBD2. The CDR3 is 15 amino acids. V shed 5 bases and J 4 bases; nucleotides not matched to a gene: 3. The germline V gene encodes CDR1 SGHTA and CDR2 FQGNSA. The whole variable domain, remainder taken from reference TRBV7-2 and TRBJ2-3, is GAGVSQSPSNKVTEKGKDVELRCDPISGHTALYWYRQSLGQGLEFLIYFQGNSAPDKSGLPSDRFSAERTGGSVSTLTIQRTQQEDSAVYLCASSETSGGSDTQYFGPGTRLTVL.

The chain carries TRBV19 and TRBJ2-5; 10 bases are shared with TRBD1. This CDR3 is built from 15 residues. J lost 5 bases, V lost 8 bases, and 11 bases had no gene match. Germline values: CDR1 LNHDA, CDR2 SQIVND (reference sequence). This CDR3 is CASQRDRGNTETQYF. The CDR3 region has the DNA TGTGCCAGTCAACGGGACAGGGGTAATACTGAGACCCAGTACTTC.

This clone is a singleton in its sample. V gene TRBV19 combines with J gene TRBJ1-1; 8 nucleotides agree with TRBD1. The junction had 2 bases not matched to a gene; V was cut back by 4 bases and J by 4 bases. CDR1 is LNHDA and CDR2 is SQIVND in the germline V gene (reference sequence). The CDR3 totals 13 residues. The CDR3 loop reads CASSRGQGTEAFF. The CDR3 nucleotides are TGTGCCAGTAGTAGAGGACAGGGCACTGAAGCTTTCTTT.

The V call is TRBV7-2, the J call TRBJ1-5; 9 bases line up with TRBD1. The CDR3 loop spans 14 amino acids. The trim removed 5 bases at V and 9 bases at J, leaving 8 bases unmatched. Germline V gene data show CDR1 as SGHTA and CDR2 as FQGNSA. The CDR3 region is CASSPDRGDPPQHF. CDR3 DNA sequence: TGTGCCAGCAGCCCCGACAGGGGGGATCCGCCCCAGCATTTT. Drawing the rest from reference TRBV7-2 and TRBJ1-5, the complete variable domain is GAGVSQSPSNKVTEKGKDVELRCDPISGHTALYWYRQSLGQGLEFLIYFQGNSAPDKSGLPSDRFSAERTGGSVSTLTIQRTQQEDSAVYLCASSPDRGDPPQHFGDGTRLSIL.

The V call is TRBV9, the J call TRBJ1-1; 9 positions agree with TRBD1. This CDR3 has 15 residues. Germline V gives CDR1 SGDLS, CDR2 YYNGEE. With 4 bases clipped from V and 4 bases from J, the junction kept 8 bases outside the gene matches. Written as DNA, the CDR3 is TGTGCCAGCAGCCTAACACAGGGGGCGGTCACTGAAGCTTTCTTT. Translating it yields CASSLTQGAVTEAFF.

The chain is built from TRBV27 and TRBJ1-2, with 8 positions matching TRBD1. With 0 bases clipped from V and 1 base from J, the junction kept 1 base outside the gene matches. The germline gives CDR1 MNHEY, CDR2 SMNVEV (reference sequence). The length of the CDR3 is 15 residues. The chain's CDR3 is CASSLSRGHNYGYTF. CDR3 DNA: TGTGCCAGCAGTTTATCCAGGGGGCATAACTATGGCTACACCTTC.

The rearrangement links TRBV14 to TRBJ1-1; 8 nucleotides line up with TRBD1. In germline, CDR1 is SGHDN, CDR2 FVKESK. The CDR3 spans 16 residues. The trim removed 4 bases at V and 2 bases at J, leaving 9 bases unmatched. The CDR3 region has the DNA TGTGCCAGCAGCCCCCCTGGACAGGGACCAAACACTGAAGCTTTCTTT. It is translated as CASSPPGQGPNTEAFF.

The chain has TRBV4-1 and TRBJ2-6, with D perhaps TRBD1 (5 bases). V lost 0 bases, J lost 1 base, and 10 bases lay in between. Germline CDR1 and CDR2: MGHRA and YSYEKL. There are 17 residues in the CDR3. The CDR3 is CASSQEGVGSGANVLTF. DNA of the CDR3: TGCGCCAGCAGCCAAGAAGGGGTCGGGTCTGGGGCCAACGTCCTGACTTTC.

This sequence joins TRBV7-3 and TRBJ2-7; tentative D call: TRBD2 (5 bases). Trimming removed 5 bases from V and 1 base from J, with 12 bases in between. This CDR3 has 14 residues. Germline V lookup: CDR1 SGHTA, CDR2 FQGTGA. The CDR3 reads CASSPTKGSYEQYF. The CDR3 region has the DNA TGTGCCAGCAGCCCGACTAAAGGATCCTACGAGCAGTACTTC.

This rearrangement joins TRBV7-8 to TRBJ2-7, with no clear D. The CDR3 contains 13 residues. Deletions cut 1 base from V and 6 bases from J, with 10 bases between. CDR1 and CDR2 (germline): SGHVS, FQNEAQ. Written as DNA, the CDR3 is TGTGCCAGCAGCTTAGAAGCGCTGCGCGAGCAGTACTTC. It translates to CASSLEALREQYF.

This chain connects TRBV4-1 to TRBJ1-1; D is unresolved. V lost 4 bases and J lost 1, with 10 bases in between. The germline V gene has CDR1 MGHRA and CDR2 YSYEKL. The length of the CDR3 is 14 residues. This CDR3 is CASSPLRTNTEAFF. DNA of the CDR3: TGCGCCAGCAGCCCTCTACGAACGAACACTGAAGCTTTCTTT.

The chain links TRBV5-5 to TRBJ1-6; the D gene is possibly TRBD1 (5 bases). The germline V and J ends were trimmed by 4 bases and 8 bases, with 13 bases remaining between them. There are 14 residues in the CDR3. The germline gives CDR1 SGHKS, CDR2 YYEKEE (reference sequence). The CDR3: CASSRQGVDSPLHF. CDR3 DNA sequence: TGTGCCAGCAGCCGCCAGGGTGTGGATTCACCCCTCCACTTT.

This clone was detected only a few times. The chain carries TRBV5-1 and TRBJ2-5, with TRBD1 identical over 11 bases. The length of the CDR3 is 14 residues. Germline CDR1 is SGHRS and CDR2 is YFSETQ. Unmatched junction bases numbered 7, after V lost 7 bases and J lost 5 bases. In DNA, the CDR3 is TGCGCCAGCGGGGGACAGGGGGTAGGGGAGACCCAGTACTTC. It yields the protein CASGGQGVGETQYF. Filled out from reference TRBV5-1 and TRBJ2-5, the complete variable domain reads KAGVTQTPRYLIKTRGQQVTLSCSPISGHRSVSWYQQTPGQGLQFLFEYFSETQRNKGNFPGRFSGRQFSNSRSEMNVSTLELGDSALYLCASGGQGVGETQYFGPGTRLLVL.

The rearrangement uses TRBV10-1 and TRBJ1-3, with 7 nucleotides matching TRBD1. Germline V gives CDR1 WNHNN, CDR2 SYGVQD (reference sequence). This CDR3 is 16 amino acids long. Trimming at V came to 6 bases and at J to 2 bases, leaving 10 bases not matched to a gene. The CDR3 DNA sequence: TGCGCCAGCAGGGGAGACAGGGAGGAAACTGGAAACACCATATATTTT. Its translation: CASRGDREETGNTIYF.

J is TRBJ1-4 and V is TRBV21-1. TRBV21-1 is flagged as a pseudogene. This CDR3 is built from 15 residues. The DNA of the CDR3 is TGTGCCAGCAGCAAAGTCGGGTGTGCTAATGAAAAACTGTTTTTT. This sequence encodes CASSKVGCANEKLFF.

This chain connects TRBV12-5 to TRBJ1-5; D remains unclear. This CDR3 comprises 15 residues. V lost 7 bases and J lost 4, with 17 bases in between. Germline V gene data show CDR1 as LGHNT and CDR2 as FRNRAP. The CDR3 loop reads CASARGLLGNQPQHF. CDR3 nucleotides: TGTGCTAGTGCCCGAGGGTTGCTAGGAAATCAGCCCCAGCATTTT. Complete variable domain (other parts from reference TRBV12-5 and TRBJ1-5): DARVTQTPRHKVTEMGQEVTMRCQPILGHNTVFWYRQTMMQGLELLAYFRNRAPLDDSGMPKDRFSAEMPDATLATLKIQPSEPRDSAVYFCASARGLLGNQPQHFGDGTRLSIL.

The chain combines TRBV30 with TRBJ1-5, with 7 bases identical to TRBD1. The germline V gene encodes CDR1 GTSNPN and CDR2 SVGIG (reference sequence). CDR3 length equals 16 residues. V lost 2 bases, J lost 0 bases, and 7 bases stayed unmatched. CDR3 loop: CAWSLRGQYSNQPQHF. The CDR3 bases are TGTGCCTGGAGTCTCCGGGGACAGTATAGCAATCAGCCCCAGCATTTT.